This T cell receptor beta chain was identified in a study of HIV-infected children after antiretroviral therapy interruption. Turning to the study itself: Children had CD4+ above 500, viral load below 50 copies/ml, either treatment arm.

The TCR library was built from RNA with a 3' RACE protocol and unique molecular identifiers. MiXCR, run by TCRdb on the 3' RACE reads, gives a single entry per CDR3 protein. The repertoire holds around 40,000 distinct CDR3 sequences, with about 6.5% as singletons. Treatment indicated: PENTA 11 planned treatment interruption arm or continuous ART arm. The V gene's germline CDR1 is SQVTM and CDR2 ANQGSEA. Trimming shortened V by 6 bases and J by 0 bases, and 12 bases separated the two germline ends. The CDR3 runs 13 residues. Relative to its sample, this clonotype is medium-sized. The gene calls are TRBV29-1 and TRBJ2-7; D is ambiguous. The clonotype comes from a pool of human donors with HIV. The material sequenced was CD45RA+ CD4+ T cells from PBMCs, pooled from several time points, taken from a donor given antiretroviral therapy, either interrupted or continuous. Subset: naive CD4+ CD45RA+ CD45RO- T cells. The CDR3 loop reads CSVAILTSYEQYF. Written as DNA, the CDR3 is TGCAGCGTGGCTATCCTGACCTCCTACGAGCAGTACTTC.